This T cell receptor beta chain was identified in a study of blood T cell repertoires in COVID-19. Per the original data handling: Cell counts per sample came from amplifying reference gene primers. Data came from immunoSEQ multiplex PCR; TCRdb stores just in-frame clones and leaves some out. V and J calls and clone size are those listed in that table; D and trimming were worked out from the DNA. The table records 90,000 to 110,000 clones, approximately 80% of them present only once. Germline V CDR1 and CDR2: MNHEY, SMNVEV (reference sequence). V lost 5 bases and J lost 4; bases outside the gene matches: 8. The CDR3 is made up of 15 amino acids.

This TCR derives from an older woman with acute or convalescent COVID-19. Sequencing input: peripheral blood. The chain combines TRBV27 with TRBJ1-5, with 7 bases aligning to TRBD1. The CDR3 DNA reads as TGTGCCAGCAGTCTCCGACAGGGATGGAATCAGCCCCAGCATTTT. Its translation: CASSLRQGWNQPQHF.